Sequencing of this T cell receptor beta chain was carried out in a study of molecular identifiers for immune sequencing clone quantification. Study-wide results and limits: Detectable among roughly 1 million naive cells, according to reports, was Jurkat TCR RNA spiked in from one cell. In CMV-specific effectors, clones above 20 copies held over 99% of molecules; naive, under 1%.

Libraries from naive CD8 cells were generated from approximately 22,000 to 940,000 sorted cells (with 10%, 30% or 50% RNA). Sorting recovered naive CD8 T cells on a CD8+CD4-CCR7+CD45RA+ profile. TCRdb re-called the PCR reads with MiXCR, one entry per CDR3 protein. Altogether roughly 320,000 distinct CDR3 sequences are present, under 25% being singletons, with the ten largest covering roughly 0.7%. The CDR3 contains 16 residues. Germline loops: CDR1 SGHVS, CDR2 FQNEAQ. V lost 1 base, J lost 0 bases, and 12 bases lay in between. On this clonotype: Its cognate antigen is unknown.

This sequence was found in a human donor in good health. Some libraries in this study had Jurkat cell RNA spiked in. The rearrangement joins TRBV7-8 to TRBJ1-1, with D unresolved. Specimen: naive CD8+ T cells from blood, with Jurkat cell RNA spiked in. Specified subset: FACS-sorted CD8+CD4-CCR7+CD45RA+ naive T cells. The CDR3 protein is CASSLGGPLMNTEAFF. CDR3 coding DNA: TGTGCCAGCAGCTTAGGAGGGCCACTCATGAACACTGAAGCTTTCTTT.